The rows below give T cell receptor beta chains drawn from one sample of a study of OX40 agonist ivuxolimab in advanced cancers. Clones were sequenced by immunoSEQ multiplex PCR, and TCRdb holds only the in-frame ones, with some missing. The sample records some 96,000 clones, about 89% being singletons. Sample: CD4+ or CD8+ T cells sorted from blood, taken in a trial of the OX40 agonist ivuxolimab. The receptors stem from an adult with an advanced solid tumor such as melanoma, head and neck, liver or kidney cancer. Each CDR3 is given with its conserved first and last residue. The D gene is left open where the match is weak. The listing skips clone size in some rows; elsewhere it reads once, few, many or a size class.

J,V,D,size,CDR3,DNA
TRBJ2-3,TRBV5-4,NA,NA,CASSAGGPDTQYF,TGTGCCAGCAGCGCCGGGGGGCCAGATACGCAGTATTTT
TRBJ2-5,TRBV7-9,TRBD2,once,CASSLGGDQETQYF,TGTGCCAGCAGCTTGGGGGGGGACCAAGAGACCCAGTACTTC
TRBJ2-1,TRBV7-2,NA,once,CASSRNVGSYNEQFF,TGTGCCAGCAGCCGAAATGTGGGCTCCTACAATGAGCAGTTCTTC
TRBJ2-1,TRBV7-8,TRBD1,NA,CASSPGTAYNEQFF,TGTGCCAGCAGCCCTGGGACAGCCTACAATGAGCAGTTCTTC
TRBJ1-4,TRBV7-8,TRBD1,NA,CASSLGRTGSPRNEKLFF,TGTGCCAGCAGCTTAGGGAGGACAGGGTCTCCACGTAATGAAAAACTGTTTTTT
TRBJ2-7,TRBV25-1,TRBD2,NA,CASSETRVLAGDYEQYF,TGTGCCAGCAGTGAGACAAGAGTTCTGGCGGGAGACTACGAGCAGTACTTC
TRBJ2-1,TRBV11-1,TRBD2,once,CASSQRTSGAPGDEQFF,TGTGCCAGCAGCCAAAGGACTAGCGGGGCCCCAGGGGATGAGCAGTTCTTC
TRBJ2-2,TRBV7-6,TRBD1,NA,CASSGQGARTGELFF,TGTGCCAGCAGCGGACAGGGGGCCCGGACCGGGGAGCTGTTTTTT
TRBJ2-3,TRBV5-1,NA,NA,CASSLVPSSLGTDTQYF,TGCGCCAGCAGCTTGGTCCCTAGCTCGTTGGGCACAGATACGCAGTATTTT
TRBJ2-5,TRBV9,NA,NA,CASSVAGKETQYF,TGTGCCAGCAGCGTAGCAGGGAAAGAGACCCAGTACTTC
TRBJ2-1,TRBV15,NA,NA,CATSRVRGWEHEQFF,TGTGCCACCAGCAGAGTGCGGGGCTGGGAGCATGAGCAGTTCTTC
TRBJ1-1,TRBV2,NA,NA,CASRPLGGTMNTEAFF,TGTGCCAGCAGACCACTAGGAGGGACCATGAACACTGAAGCTTTCTTT
TRBJ2-4,TRBV6-1,TRBD1,NA,CASRSGTVAKNIQYF,TGTGCCAGCAGGTCGGGGACAGTAGCCAAAAACATTCAGTACTTC
TRBJ1-1,TRBV5-6,NA,NA,CASSPPGMNTEAFF,TGTGCCAGCAGCCCCCCGGGGATGAACACTGAAGCTTTCTTT
TRBJ1-1,TRBV25-1,NA,few,CASSEAPNTEAFF,TGTGCCAGCAGTGAAGCCCCGAACACTGAAGCTTTCTTT
TRBJ1-6,TRBV30,NA,NA,CAWSLAANSPLHF,TGTGCCTGGAGTTTGGCAGCCAATTCACCCCTCCACTTT
TRBJ2-3,TRBV7-7,TRBD2,NA,CASSCHGSGGSISTDTQYF,TGTGCCAGCAGCTGCCATGGGAGCGGGGGGTCGATTAGCACAGATACGCAGTATTTT
TRBJ2-2,TRBV5-1,NA,NA,CASSLGQLTGELFF,TGCGCCAGCAGCTTGGGGCAGCTCACCGGGGAGCTGTTTTTT
TRBJ2-7,TRBV7-9,NA,NA,CASSSRRVADLTEQYF,TGTGCCAGCAGCTCGCGACGGGTAGCGGACCTAACCGAGCAGTACTTC
TRBJ1-5,TRBV6-1,NA,NA,CASSVGRGAGPQHF,TGTGCCAGCAGTGTAGGGCGGGGGGCAGGGCCCCAGCATTTT
TRBJ2-5,TRBV28,TRBD2,NA,CASSLPPRASGRRETQYF,TGTGCCAGCAGCCTCCCCCCCCGGGCTAGCGGGAGGAGGGAGACCCAGTACTTC
TRBJ1-2,TRBV9,NA,NA,CASSVQAQGHGYTF,TGTGCCAGCAGCGTACAAGCCCAAGGCCATGGCTACACCTTC
TRBJ2-7,TRBV12-5,NA,NA,CGTGNHEQYF,TGTGGAACAGGGAACCACGAGCAGTACTTC
TRBJ2-7,TRBV19,TRBD1,NA,CASSITGVLYEQYF,TGTGCCAGTAGTATCACAGGGGTTTTATACGAGCAGTACTTC
TRBJ1-1,TRBV19,TRBD1,NA,CASSPSSGTGGTEAFF,TGTGCCAGTAGTCCTTCCTCCGGGACAGGGGGCACTGAAGCTTTCTTT
TRBJ1-3,TRBV30,NA,NA,CAWSVGLSGNTIYF,TGTGCCTGGAGTGTAGGCCTCTCTGGAAACACCATATATTTT
TRBJ2-5,TRBV19,NA,NA,CASSTQRFGETQYF,TGTGCCAGTTCTACGCAGCGATTTGGAGAGACCCAGTACTTC
TRBJ2-1,TRBV28,TRBD2,NA,CASSEPGGRRYEQFF,TGTGCCAGCAGTGAACCGGGCGGGAGAAGATACGAGCAGTTCTTC
TRBJ2-3,TRBV5-1,NA,NA,CASSLSQVSTDTQYF,TGCGCCAGCAGCTTGTCCCAGGTATCGACAGATACGCAGTATTTT
TRBJ2-7,TRBV7-8,TRBD2,NA,CASSRAGSAYEQYF,TGTGCCAGCAGCAGAGCGGGATCTGCCTACGAGCAGTACTTC
TRBJ1-2,TRBV6-1,NA,NA,CASSLGPGDYGYTF,TGTGCCAGCAGCCTCGGGCCCGGGGACTATGGCTACACCTTC
TRBJ2-7,TRBV11-2,TRBD1,NA,CASSQQGMFSYEQYF,TGTGCCAGCAGCCAACAGGGGATGTTTTCCTACGAGCAGTACTTC
TRBJ1-2,TRBV5-1,NA,once,CASSTGQNYGYTF,TGCGCCAGCAGCACAGGACAGAACTATGGCTACACCTTC
TRBJ2-1,TRBV6-6,NA,NA,CASSARPGSDEQFF,TGTGCCAGCAGCGCTCGCCCGGGTTCCGATGAGCAGTTCTTC